The sequence of this TCR beta chain was determined in a study of T-cell memory formation after mild COVID-19 (dated by TCRdb to about 2021). In terms of the full investigation: TCR sequence clusters from the two donors were largely donor specific. Longitudinal TCRalpha and TCRbeta repertoire sequencing tracked T-cell clones expanding and contracting after mild COVID-19 in a couple of donors. The cohort was made up of two young adult volunteers, one female and one male, who were previously healthy.

Ficoll-Paque density gradient centrifugation was used to isolate PBMCs. Sequencer: Illumina NovaSeq 6000. cDNA libraries for TCRalpha and TCRbeta were prepared by 5'RACE using constant-segment primers, with sample barcodes and unique molecular identifiers added. Trizol reagent was used to extract RNA from every sample. The libraries were amplified in two PCR steps, and the second step added a second sample barcode and Illumina TruSeq adapters. Sequencing of libraries was performed on an Illumina NovaSeq with 2 x 150 bp paired-end reads. On the authors' methods: The reads were demultiplexed and collapsed into UMI-guided consensus sequences using migec v1.2.7. Using mixcr v2.1.11, the UMI consensuses were aligned to TRA and TRB V and J templates and assembled into clonotypes. A clonotype was counted as expanded or contracted only if both edgeR and NoisET called the change significant, with noise models trained on biological replicates. For edgeR calls, a false discovery rate-adjusted p below 0.01 and a log2 fold-change threshold of 1 were applied. As an exploratory analysis of dynamics, max-normalized trajectories of the 1000 most abundant clonotypes were examined by PCA with hierarchical clustering. The CD4 or CD8 phenotype of responding clones was assigned using the separately sequenced CD4+ and CD8+ repertoires. The public reads were quality trimmed at Q25 with fastp and then assembled into clones with MiXCR by TCRdb, keeping productive beta chains. Every entry covers one CDR3 protein and lists the most common genes and DNA from its rows. These V and J calls derive from TCRdb rather than the authors' analysis. Here the sample has more than 150,000 distinct CDR3 sequences; over 20% occur a single time. The ten top clones hold approximately 22% of the sample.

Including the terminal cysteine and phenylalanine, the CDR3 comprises 15 residues. The CDR3 DNA has 45 bases and is translated from base 1. Ends trimmed: V by 5 bases, J by 5 bases; bases unmatched to a gene: 11. A note on this clonotype: This clone's antigen is unknown. No base quality information exists; no much larger clone differs at one position.

Results and caveats for the whole study, not just this receptor: Some responding clones were detected in pre-infection memory, suggesting pre-existing cross-reactive memory T cells joined the SARS-CoV-2 response. Contracting CD4+ clones turned up mainly in the CM and EM memory subsets, whereas EMRA was where CD8+ clones were enriched. Clones that contracted from day 15 to 85 showed balanced CD4/CD8 phenotypes, whereas a second wave of clones that expanded from day 15 to 37 leaned towards CD4+. The second-wave clones that peaked on day 37 were not confirmed to be SARS-CoV-2 specific. Only a couple of mild cases were covered by the study, and larger cohorts that include severe cases with pre-infection samples were considered necessary.

Sequenced sample: PBMCs or a T cell subset sorted from them (not recorded which). The origin of this receptor is an adult woman who had mild COVID-19 (a few samples of this study predate the infection). The sample titles of this study are shuffled in the database, so cell type and time point are left out; the donor was told from shared clones. The chain links TRBV12-3 or TRBV12-4 with TRBJ2-7; 8 central bases correspond to TRBD2. CDR3 region: CASSLPGGGSHEQYF. The nucleotide sequence is given as TGTGCCAGCAGTCTGCCGGGCGGGGGGTCCCACGAGCAGTACTTC.